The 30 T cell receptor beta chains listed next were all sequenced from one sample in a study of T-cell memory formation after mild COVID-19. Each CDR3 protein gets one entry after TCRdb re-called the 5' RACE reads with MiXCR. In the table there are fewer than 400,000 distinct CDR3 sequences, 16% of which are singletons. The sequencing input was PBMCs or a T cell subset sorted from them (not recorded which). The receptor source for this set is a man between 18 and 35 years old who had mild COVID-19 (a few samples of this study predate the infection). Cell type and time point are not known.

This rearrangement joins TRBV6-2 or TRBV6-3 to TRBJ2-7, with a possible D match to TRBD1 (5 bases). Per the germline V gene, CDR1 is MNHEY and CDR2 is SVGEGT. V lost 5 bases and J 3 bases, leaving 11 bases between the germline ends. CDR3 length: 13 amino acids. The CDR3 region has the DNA TGTGCCAGCAGTGAACAGGTCCACTACGAGCAGTACTTC. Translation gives CASSEQVHYEQYF.

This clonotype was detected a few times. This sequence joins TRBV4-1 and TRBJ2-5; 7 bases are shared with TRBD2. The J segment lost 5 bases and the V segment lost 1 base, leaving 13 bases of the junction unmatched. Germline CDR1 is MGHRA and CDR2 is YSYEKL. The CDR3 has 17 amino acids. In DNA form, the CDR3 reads TGCGCCAGCAGCCAAGTGGGGGGGATCGGGGCCGGCGAGACCCAGTACTTC. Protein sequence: CASSQVGGIGAGETQYF.

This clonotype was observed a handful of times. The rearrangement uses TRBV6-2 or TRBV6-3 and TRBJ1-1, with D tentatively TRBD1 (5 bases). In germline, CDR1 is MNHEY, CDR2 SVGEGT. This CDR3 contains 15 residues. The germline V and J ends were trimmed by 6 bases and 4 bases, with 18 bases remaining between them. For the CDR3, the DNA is TGTGCCAGCAGGGGAGAGTTCGACAGTTTCACTGAAGCTTTCTTT. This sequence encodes CASRGEFDSFTEAFF.

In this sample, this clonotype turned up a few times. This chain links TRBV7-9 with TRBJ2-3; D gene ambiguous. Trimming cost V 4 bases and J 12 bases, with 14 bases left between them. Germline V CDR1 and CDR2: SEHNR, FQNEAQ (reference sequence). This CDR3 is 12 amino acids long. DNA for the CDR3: TGTGCCAGCAGCTACAGTGCGGTGGCTCAGTATTTT. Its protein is CASSYSAVAQYF. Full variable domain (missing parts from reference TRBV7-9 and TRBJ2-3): DTGVSQNPRHKITKRGQNVTFRCDPISEHNRLYWYRQTLGQGPEFLTYFQNEAQLEKSRLLSDRFSAERPKGSFSTLEIQRTEQGDSAMYLCASSYSAVAQYFGPGTRLTVL.

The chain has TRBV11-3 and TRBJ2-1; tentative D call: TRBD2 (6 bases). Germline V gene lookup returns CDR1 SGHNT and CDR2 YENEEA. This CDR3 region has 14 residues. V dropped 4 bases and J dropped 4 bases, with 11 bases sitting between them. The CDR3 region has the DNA TGTGCCAGCAGCTCACTTGGGGGGTACAATGAGCAGTTCTTC. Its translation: CASSSLGGYNEQFF.

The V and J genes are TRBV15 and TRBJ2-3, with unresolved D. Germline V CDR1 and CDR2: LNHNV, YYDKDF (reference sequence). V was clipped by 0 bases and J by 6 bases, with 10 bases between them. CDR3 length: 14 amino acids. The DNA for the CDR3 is TGTGCCACCAGCAGAGATACCTTGGAGGATACGCAGTATTTT. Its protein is CATSRDTLEDTQYF.

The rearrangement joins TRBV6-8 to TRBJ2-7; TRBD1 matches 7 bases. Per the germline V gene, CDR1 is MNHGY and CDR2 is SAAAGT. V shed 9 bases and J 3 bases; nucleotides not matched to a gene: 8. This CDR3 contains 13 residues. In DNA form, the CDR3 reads TGTGCCAGTGGGACAGTTCCTCTCTACGAGCAGTACGTC. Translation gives CASGTVPLYEQYV.

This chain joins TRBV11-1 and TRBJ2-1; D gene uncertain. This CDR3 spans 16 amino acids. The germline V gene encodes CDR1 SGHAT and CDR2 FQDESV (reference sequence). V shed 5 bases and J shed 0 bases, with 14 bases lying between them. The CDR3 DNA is TGTGCCAGCAGCCCTACTACCGCGAGCTCCTACAATGAGCAGTTCTTC. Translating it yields CASSPTTASSYNEQFF.

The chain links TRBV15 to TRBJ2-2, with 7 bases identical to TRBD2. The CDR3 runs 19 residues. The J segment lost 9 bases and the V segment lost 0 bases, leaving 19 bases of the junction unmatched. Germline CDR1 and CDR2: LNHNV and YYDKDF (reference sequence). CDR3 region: CATSREPRGGLFKARELFF. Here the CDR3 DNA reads TGTGCCACCAGCAGAGAACCCCGGGGAGGGCTCTTTAAAGCCAGGGAGCTGTTTTTT.

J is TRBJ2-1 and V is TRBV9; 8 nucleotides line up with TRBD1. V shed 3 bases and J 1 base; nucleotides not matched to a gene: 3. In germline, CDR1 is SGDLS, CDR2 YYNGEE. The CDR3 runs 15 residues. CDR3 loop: CASSEGTGSYNEQFF. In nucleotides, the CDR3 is TGTGCCAGCAGCGAGGGGACAGGTTCCTACAATGAGCAGTTCTTC.

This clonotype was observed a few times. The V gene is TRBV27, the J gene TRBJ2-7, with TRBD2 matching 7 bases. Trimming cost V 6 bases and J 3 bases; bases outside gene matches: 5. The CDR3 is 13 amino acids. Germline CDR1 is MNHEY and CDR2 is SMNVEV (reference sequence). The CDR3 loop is CASRPGGNYEQYF. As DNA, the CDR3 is TGTGCCAGCAGGCCCGGGGGGAACTACGAGCAGTACTTC.

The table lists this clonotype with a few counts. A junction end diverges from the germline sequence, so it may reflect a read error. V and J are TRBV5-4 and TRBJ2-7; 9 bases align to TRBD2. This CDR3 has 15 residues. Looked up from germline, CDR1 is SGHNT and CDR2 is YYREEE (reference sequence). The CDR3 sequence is CASSPPGTSSDEQYF. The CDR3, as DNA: TGTGCCAGCAGCCCTCCCGGGACTAGCTCCGACGAGCAGTACTTC. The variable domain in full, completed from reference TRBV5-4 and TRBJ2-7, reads ETGVTQSPTHLIKTRGQQVTLRCSSQSGHNTVSWYQQALGQGPQFIFQYYREEENGRGNFPPRFSGLQFPNYSSELNVNALELDDSALYLCASSPPGTSSDEQYFGPGTRLTVT.

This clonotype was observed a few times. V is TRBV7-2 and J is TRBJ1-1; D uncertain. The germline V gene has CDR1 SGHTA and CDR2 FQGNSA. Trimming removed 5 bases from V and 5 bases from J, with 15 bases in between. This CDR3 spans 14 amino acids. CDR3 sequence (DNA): TGTGCCAGCAGCCCCCAGTGGGGAAGGACTGAAGCTTTCTTT. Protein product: CASSPQWGRTEAFF.

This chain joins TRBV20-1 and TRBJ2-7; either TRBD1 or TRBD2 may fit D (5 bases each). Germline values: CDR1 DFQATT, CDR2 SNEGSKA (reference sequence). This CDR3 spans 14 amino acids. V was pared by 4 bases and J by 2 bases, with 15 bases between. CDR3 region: CSATSGATTYEQYV. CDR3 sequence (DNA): TGCAGTGCTACCTCCGGGGCCACTACCTACGAGCAGTACGTC.

CDR3 amino acids: CASSPASGTSYEQYF. The CDR3 nucleotides are TGTGCCAGCAGTCCTGCCAGCGGGACTTCCTACGAGCAGTACTTC. The chain is built from TRBV27 and TRBJ2-7, with 7 bases fitting TRBD2. The CDR3 loop spans 15 amino acids. J lost 1 base, V lost 5 bases, and 8 bases had no gene match. Germline V lookup: CDR1 MNHEY, CDR2 SMNVEV (reference sequence).

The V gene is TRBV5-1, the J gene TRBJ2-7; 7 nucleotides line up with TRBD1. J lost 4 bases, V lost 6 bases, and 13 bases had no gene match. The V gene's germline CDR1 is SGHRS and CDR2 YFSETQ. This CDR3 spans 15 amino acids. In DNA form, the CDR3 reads TGCGCCAGCACCCTTTTCGACAGGGCCGTATACGAGCAGTACGTC. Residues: CASTLFDRAVYEQYV.

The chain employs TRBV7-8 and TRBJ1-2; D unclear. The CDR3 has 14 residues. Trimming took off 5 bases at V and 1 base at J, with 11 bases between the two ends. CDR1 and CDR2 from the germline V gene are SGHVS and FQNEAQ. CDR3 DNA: TGTGCCAGCAGCGCCAACCCTCTTAACTATGGCTACACCTTC. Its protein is CASSANPLNYGYTF. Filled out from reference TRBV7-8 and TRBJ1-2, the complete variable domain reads GAGVSQSPRYKVAKRGQDVALRCDPISGHVSLFWYQQALGQGPEFLTYFQNEAQLDKSGLPSDRFFAERPEGSVSTLKIQRTQQEDSAVYLCASSANPLNYGYTFGSGTRLTVV.

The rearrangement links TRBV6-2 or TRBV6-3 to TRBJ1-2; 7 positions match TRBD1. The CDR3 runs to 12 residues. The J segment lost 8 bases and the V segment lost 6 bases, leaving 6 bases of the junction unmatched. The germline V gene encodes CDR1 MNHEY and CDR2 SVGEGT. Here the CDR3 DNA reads TGTGCCAGCAGAAGACAGGGCCCCGGCTACACCTTC. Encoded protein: CASRRQGPGYTF.

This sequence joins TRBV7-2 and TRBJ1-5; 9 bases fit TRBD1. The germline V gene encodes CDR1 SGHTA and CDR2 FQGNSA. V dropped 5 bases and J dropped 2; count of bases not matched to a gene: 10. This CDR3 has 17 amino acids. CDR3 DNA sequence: TGTGCCAGCAGCCAGCAGACAGGGGGGGTTGGCAATCAGCCCCAGCATTTT. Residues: CASSQQTGGVGNQPQHF.

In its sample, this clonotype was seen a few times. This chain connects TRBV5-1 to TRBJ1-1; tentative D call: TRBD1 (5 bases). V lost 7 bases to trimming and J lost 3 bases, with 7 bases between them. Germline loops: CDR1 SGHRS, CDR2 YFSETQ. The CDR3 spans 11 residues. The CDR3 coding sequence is TGCGCCAGCCAGACAGACACTGAAGCTTTCTTT. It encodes CASQTDTEAFF.

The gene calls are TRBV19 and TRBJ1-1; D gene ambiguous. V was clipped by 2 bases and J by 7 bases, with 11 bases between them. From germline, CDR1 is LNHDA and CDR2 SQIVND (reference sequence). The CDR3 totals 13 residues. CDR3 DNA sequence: TGTGCCAGTAGTATACGTAACAGCGGTGAAGCTTTCTTT. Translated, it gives CASSIRNSGEAFF. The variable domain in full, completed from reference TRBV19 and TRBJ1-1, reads DGGITQSPKYLFRKEGQNVTLSCEQNLNHDAMYWYRQDPGQGLRLIYYSQIVNDFQKGDIAEGYSVSREKKESFPLTVTSAQKNPTAFYLCASSIRNSGEAFFGQGTRLTVV.

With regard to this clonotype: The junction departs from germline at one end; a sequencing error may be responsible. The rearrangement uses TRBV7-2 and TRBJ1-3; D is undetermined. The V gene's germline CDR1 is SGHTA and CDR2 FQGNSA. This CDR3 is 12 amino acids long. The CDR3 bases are TGTGCCAGCAGCCCCCTTGGAAGCACCATATATTTT. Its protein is CASSPLGSTIYF. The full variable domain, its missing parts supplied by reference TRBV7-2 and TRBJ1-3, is GAGVSQSPSNKVTEKGKDVELRCDPISGHTALYWYRQSLGQGLEFLIYFQGNSAPDKSGLPSDRFSAERTGGSVSTLTIQRTQQEDSAVYLCASSPLGSTIYFGEGSWLTVV.

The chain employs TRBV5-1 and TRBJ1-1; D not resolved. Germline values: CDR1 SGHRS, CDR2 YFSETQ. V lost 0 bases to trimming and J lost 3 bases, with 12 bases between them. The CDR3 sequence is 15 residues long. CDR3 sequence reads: CASSLVSGLYTEAFF. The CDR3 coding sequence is TGCGCCAGCAGCTTGGTATCAGGACTGTACACTGAAGCTTTCTTT.

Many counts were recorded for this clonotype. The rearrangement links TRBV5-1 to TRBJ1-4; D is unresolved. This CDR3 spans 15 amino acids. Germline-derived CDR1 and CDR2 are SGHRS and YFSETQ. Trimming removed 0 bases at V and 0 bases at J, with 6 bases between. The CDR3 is CASSLGPSTNEKLFF. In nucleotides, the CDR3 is TGCGCCAGCAGCTTGGGGCCCTCAACTAATGAAAAACTGTTTTTT.

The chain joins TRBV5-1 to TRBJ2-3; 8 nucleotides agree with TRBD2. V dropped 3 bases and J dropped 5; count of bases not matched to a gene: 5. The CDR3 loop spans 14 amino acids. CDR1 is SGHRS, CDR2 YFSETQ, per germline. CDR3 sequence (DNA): TGCGCCAGCAGCTCGACTAGCGATGGAGATACGCAGTATTTT. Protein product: CASSSTSDGDTQYF.

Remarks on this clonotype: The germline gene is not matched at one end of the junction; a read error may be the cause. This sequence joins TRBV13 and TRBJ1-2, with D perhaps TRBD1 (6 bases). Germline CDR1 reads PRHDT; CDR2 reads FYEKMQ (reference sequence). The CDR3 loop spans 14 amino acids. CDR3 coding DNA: TGTGCCAGCAGCTTGGGGATGGGAGGACAGCCTCCTGACTTC. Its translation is CASSLGMGGQPPDF.

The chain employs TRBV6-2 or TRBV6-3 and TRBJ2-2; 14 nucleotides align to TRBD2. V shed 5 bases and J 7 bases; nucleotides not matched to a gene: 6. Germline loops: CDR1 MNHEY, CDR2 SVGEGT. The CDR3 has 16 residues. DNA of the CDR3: TGTGCCAGCAGTCGACTAGCGGGGGGGCCGAACGGGGAGCTGTTTTTT. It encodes CASSRLAGGPNGELFF.

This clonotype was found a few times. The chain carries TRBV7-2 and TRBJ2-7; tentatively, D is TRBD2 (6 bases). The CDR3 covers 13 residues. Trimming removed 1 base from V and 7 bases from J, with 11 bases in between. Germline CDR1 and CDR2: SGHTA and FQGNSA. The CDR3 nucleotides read TGTGCCAGCAGCTTAGTGAAGGCGGGGGAGCAGTACGTC. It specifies CASSLVKAGEQYV.

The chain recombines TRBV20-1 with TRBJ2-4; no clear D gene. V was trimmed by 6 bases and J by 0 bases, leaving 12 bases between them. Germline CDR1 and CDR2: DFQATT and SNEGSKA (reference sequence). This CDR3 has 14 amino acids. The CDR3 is CSARPYVAKNIQYF. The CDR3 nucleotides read TGCAGTGCGAGGCCGTATGTAGCCAAAAACATTCAGTACTTC.

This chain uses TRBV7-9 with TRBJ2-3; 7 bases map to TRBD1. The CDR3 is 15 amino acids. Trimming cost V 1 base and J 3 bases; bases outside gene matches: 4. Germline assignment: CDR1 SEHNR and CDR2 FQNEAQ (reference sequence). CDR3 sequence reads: CASSLEQGQTDTQYF. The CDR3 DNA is TGTGCCAGCAGCTTAGAACAGGGGCAAACAGATACGCAGTATTTT.